The rows below give T cell receptor beta chains drawn from one sample of a study of beta chain features in type 1 diabetes. Assay: immunoSEQ multiplex PCR; the TCRdb copy retains only in-frame clones and omits some. The sample lists some 150,000 clones, 6.9% seen once, with under 1.5% in the top ten. Sequenced: central memory CD4+ T cells from blood. Receptors originate from a woman in her 30s in good health. CDR3s include the opening cysteine and the closing phenylalanine or tryptophan. The D gene is left open where the match is weak. The size field is filled for only some rows; it gives once, few, many or a size class.

size: few
D: -
J: TRBJ2-7
V: TRBV28
CDR3: CASSLAGASSYEQYF
DNA: TGTGCCAGCAGTTTGGCTGGGGCCAGCTCCTACGAGCAGTACTTC

size: -
D: TRBD1
J: TRBJ1-4
V: TRBV6-5
CDR3: CASGTGGNEKLFF
DNA: TGTGCCAGCGGAACAGGGGGTAATGAAAAACTGTTTTTT

size: -
D: -
J: TRBJ1-2
V: TRBV7-2
CDR3: CASSQTQGVYGYTF
DNA: TGTGCCAGCAGCCAGACACAGGGAGTGTATGGCTACACCTTC

size: few
D: TRBD1
J: TRBJ1-2
V: TRBV2
CDR3: CASRRGQTNYGYTF
DNA: TGTGCCAGCAGGAGGGGACAGACGAACTATGGCTACACCTTC

size: once
D: TRBD1
J: TRBJ1-5
V: TRBV28
CDR3: CASSLQGARNQPQHF
DNA: TGTGCCAGCAGTCTACAGGGGGCGAGAAATCAGCCCCAGCATTTT

size: -
D: TRBD1
J: TRBJ1-2
V: TRBV28
CDR3: CASSPGTGGLDDVYGYTF
DNA: TGTGCCAGCAGTCCGGGCACAGGGGGCCTAGATGATGTATATGGCTACACCTTC

size: few
D: -
J: TRBJ1-2
V: TRBV18
CDR3: CASSQGTGSSYGYTF
DNA: TGTGCCAGCTCCCAAGGAACAGGAAGCAGCTATGGCTACACCTTC

size: few
D: TRBD2
J: TRBJ2-7
V: TRBV7-2
CDR3: CASSPGLAVTYEQYF
DNA: TGTGCCAGCAGCCCCGGACTAGCGGTGACCTACGAGCAGTACTTC

size: many
D: -
J: TRBJ1-1
V: TRBV15
CDR3: CATRQAVANTEAFF
DNA: TGTGCCACCAGACAGGCGGTGGCGAACACTGAAGCTTTCTTT

size: -
D: -
J: TRBJ1-1
V: TRBV18
CDR3: CASSQGLKNTEAFF
DNA: TGTGCCAGCTCTCAGGGGCTAAAAAACACTGAAGCTTTCTTT

size: -
D: TRBD2
J: TRBJ2-3
V: TRBV9
CDR3: CASSVSAGGTDTQYF
DNA: TGTGCCAGCAGTGTTTCGGCGGGAGGTACCGATACGCAGTATTTT

size: -
D: -
J: TRBJ2-3
V: TRBV11-2
CDR3: CASSSVGSHTDTQYF
DNA: TGTGCCAGCAGCTCTGTCGGGAGTCACACAGATACGCAGTATTTT

size: few
D: TRBD1
J: TRBJ2-7
V: TRBV4-3
CDR3: CASSQAGTGRHEQYF
DNA: TGCGCCAGCAGCCAGGCCGGGACAGGGAGGCACGAGCAGTACTTC

size: few
D: TRBD2
J: TRBJ2-3
V: TRBV7-3
CDR3: CASSLIHKREPDTQYF
DNA: TGTGCCAGCAGCCTAATACATAAGCGGGAGCCAGATACGCAGTATTTT

size: few
D: -
J: TRBJ2-7
V: TRBV28
CDR3: CASSLEGLSYEQYF
DNA: TGTGCCAGCAGTTTGGAGGGGCTCTCCTACGAGCAGTACTTC

size: few
D: -
J: TRBJ1-5
V: TRBV5-8
CDR3: CASSLRSGHQPQHF
DNA: TGTGCCAGCAGCTTGCGGTCAGGGCATCAGCCCCAGCATTTT

size: few
D: TRBD1
J: TRBJ2-6
V: TRBV29-1
CDR3: CSVPRDRVSGANVLTF
DNA: TGCAGCGTGCCGAGGGACAGGGTTTCTGGGGCCAACGTCCTGACTTTC

size: once
D: -
J: TRBJ1-2
V: TRBV28
CDR3: CASSLHPGQTYGYTF
DNA: TGTGCCAGCAGTTTACACCCGGGACAAACCTATGGCTACACCTTC

size: -
D: TRBD1
J: TRBJ1-3
V: TRBV28
CDR3: CASSGRGQGARGNTIYF
DNA: TGTGCCAGCAGTGGACGTGGACAGGGGGCGCGAGGAAACACCATATATTTT

size: many
D: -
J: TRBJ2-2
V: TRBV5-1
CDR3: CASSPMIGNTGELFF
DNA: TGCGCCAGCAGCCCGATGATCGGGAACACCGGGGAGCTGTTTTTT

size: many
D: -
J: TRBJ1-2
V: TRBV18
CDR3: CASSPRDTSYTF
DNA: TGTGCCAGCTCCCCAAGGGACACCAGCTACACCTTC

size: few
D: TRBD1
J: TRBJ2-5
V: TRBV7-2
CDR3: CASSITGGSETQYF
DNA: TGTGCCAGCAGCATAACAGGGGGCTCGGAGACCCAGTACTTC

size: few
D: TRBD2
J: TRBJ2-3
V: TRBV4-3
CDR3: CASSQDMTSGSLTDTQYF
DNA: TGCGCCAGCAGCCAAGACATGACTAGCGGGAGCCTCACAGATACGCAGTATTTT

size: -
D: TRBD1
J: TRBJ1-1
V: TRBV11-2
CDR3: CASSFAGQLNTEAFF
DNA: TGTGCCAGCAGCTTCGCGGGACAGCTGAACACTGAAGCTTTCTTT

size: few
D: -
J: TRBJ2-3
V: TRBV30
CDR3: CAWSTPGHNADTQYF
DNA: TGTGCCTGGAGTACTCCGGGACATAACGCAGATACGCAGTATTTT

size: -
D: TRBD2
J: TRBJ2-3
V: TRBV5-1
CDR3: CASSGSGKGADTQYF
DNA: TGCGCCAGCAGCGGCAGCGGGAAGGGCGCAGATACGCAGTATTTT

size: many
D: -
J: TRBJ2-4
V: TRBV28
CDR3: CASRLGAKNIQYF
DNA: TGTGCCAGCCGACTAGGGGCCAAAAACATTCAGTACTTC

size: -
D: TRBD2
J: TRBJ2-3
V: TRBV5-6
CDR3: CASSGAGADTQYF
DNA: TGTGCCAGCAGCGGGGCGGGGGCAGATACGCAGTATTTT

size: few
D: -
J: TRBJ2-7
V: TRBV7-9
CDR3: CASSLDWSEQYF
DNA: TGTGCCAGCAGCTTAGACTGGTCCGAGCAGTACTTC

size: few
D: -
J: TRBJ1-5
V: TRBV2
CDR3: CASSIQGLRQPQHF
DNA: TGTGCCAGCAGCATTCAGGGCCTCCGTCAGCCCCAGCATTTT

size: few
D: TRBD2
J: TRBJ2-5
V: TRBV28
CDR3: CASTPLAGAKETQYF
DNA: TGTGCCAGCACCCCATTGGCGGGAGCCAAAGAGACCCAGTACTTC

size: -
D: TRBD1
J: TRBJ2-7
V: TRBV7-2
CDR3: CASSHKTGGSYEQYF
DNA: TGTGCCAGCAGCCACAAGACAGGGGGCTCCTACGAGCAGTACTTC

size: few
D: -
J: TRBJ1-1
V: TRBV5-6
CDR3: CASSRRPESTEAFF
DNA: TGTGCCAGCAGCCGCCGACCGGAGAGCACTGAAGCTTTCTTT

size: few
D: -
J: TRBJ2-2
V: TRBV7-2
CDR3: CASSPNQGNTGELFF
DNA: TGTGCCAGCAGCCCAAATCAGGGGAACACCGGGGAGCTGTTTTTT

size: -
D: TRBD2
J: TRBJ2-3
V: TRBV19
CDR3: CASRSGTSLDTQYF
DNA: TGTGCCAGTAGGTCCGGGACTAGTTTAGATACGCAGTATTTT

size: few
D: TRBD1
J: TRBJ2-7
V: TRBV4-3
CDR3: CASSSIQGEIYEQYF
DNA: TGCGCCAGCAGCTCCATCCAGGGGGAGATTTACGAGCAGTACTTC

size: many
D: TRBD1
J: TRBJ2-7
V: TRBV10-3
CDR3: CAISRRGSTYEQYF
DNA: TGTGCCATCAGCCGCAGGGGGTCCACCTACGAGCAGTACTTC

size: -
D: TRBD2
J: TRBJ2-7
V: TRBV18
CDR3: CASSRASGSGNEQYF
DNA: TGTGCCAGCTCACGGGCGAGCGGGAGTGGTAACGAGCAGTACTTC

size: -
D: -
J: TRBJ1-2
V: TRBV5-1
CDR3: CASSVDGANYGYTF
DNA: TGCGCCAGCAGCGTAGACGGGGCTAACTATGGCTACACCTTC

size: many
D: TRBD2
J: TRBJ2-3
V: TRBV4-3
CDR3: CASSQEGSGTQYF
DNA: TGCGCCAGCAGCCAAGAGGGTAGCGGGACGCAGTATTTT

size: few
D: TRBD1
J: TRBJ2-5
V: TRBV18
CDR3: CASSPRQGEDETQYF
DNA: TGTGCCAGCTCTCCCCGACAGGGAGAGGATGAGACCCAGTACTTC

size: -
D: -
J: TRBJ2-5
V: TRBV7-2
CDR3: CASSPERLRPLYF
DNA: TGTGCCAGCAGCCCAGAGCGGCTCAGACCCCTGTACTTC

size: few
D: TRBD1
J: TRBJ1-4
V: TRBV28
CDR3: CASIPGPGGGEKLFF
DNA: TGTGCCAGCATCCCCGGCCCAGGGGGTGGTGAAAAACTGTTTTTT

size: many
D: -
J: TRBJ2-3
V: TRBV9
CDR3: CASSPRGRGSTDTQYF
DNA: TGTGCCAGCAGCCCAAGAGGGCGGGGTAGCACAGATACGCAGTATTTT

size: -
D: -
J: TRBJ1-2
V: TRBV29-1
CDR3: CSVSVGDNYGYTF
DNA: TGCAGCGTATCGGTAGGGGATAACTATGGCTACACCTTC

size: few
D: TRBD2
J: TRBJ2-3
V: TRBV4-3
CDR3: CASSPGTSGRATDTQYF
DNA: TGCGCCAGCAGCCCTGGGACTAGCGGGAGGGCCACAGATACGCAGTATTTT

size: few
D: TRBD1
J: TRBJ1-1
V: TRBV25-1
CDR3: CASTRDRGFGEAFF
DNA: TGTGCCAGCACGAGGGACAGGGGTTTTGGTGAAGCTTTCTTT

size: -
D: TRBD2
J: TRBJ2-1
V: TRBV7-3
CDR3: CASRTSGTGGTDEQFF
DNA: TGTGCCAGCAGGACTAGCGGGACAGGTGGTACGGATGAGCAGTTCTTC

size: -
D: TRBD2
J: TRBJ2-5
V: TRBV5-1
CDR3: CASSLAPGLETETQYF
DNA: TGCGCCAGCAGCTTGGCCCCGGGACTAGAGACTGAGACCCAGTACTTC

size: -
D: -
J: TRBJ2-5
V: TRBV21-1
CDR3: CASSKGQRRRETQYF
DNA: TGTGCCAGCAGCAAAGGGCAGCGACGGCGAGAGACCCAGTACTTC

size: -
D: -
J: TRBJ2-5
V: TRBV6-5
CDR3: CASSPFTRGTQYF
DNA: TGTGCCAGCAGCCCTTTCACGAGAGGGACCCAGTACTTC

size: -
D: TRBD1
J: TRBJ2-7
V: TRBV4-2
CDR3: CASSQVTGTGAREQYF
DNA: TGTGCCAGCAGCCAAGTCACCGGGACAGGGGCGCGTGAGCAGTACTTC

size: -
D: TRBD1
J: TRBJ2-2
V: TRBV29-1
CDR3: CSVDGTGVAGELFF
DNA: TGCAGCGTTGACGGGACAGGGGTCGCCGGGGAGCTGTTTTTT

size: -
D: -
J: TRBJ2-1
V: TRBV6-1
CDR3: CASSERRDEQFF
DNA: TGTGCCAGCAGTGAACGTCGAGATGAGCAGTTCTTC

size: few
D: TRBD2
J: TRBJ2-1
V: TRBV5-1
CDR3: CASKQLAGDSYEQFF
DNA: TGCGCCAGCAAACAACTAGCGGGAGATTCGTATGAGCAGTTCTTC

size: -
D: TRBD1
J: TRBJ2-3
V: TRBV7-3
CDR3: CASSSTGGLGVTQYF
DNA: TGTGCCAGCAGCTCCACAGGGGGCCTGGGAGTTACGCAGTATTTT